This is a list of T cell receptor beta chains from one sample in a study of graft-versus-host responses after intestinal transplantation. Generated by immunoSEQ multiplex PCR, the TCRdb table keeps only in-frame clones and is missing some. The table includes about 100,000 clones, about 90% detected once. No cognate antigen is known for these TCRs. This sample comprised unstimulated CD4+ T cells sorted from spleen or lymph node cells, obtained before transplant. The receptors come from a human donor who was the organ donor for an intestinal transplant. The CDR3 runs from the conserved cysteine through the conserved F or W. The order of the fields is clone size, CDR3 length, D gene, V gene, J gene, CDR3 DNA, CDR3 protein. A D gene is named only where the DNA matches it firmly. A clone size is listed for some rows: how often the clone was seen (once, few, many), or a class if it is expanded.

.	15	TRBD1	TRBV30	TRBJ2-3	TGTGCCTGGAGTGACGGGACAGGGAACACAGATACGCAGTATTTT	CAWSDGTGNTDTQYF
once	14	TRBD1	TRBV2	TRBJ1-1	TGTGCCAGCAGAGGACAGGGGATGAACACTGAAGCTTTCTTT	CASRGQGMNTEAFF
once	19	.	TRBV21-1	TRBJ1-2	TGTGCCCGAAACCGGTGCCTCTTTATCCCGGGACAGGACTACTATGGCTACACCTTC	CARNRCLFIPGQDYYGYTF
.	14	TRBD1	TRBV10-3	TRBJ2-7	TGTGCCATTAACCGGGGACAGGGGACCTACGAGCAGTACTTC	CAINRGQGTYEQYF
.	15	TRBD1	TRBV19	TRBJ1-1	TGTGCCAGTAGTAAGACGTGGGACAGTAGCACTGAAGCTTTCTTT	CASSKTWDSSTEAFF
.	16	.	TRBV6-5	TRBJ1-2	TGTGCCAGCAGTTCCCTCCGTAGTACCTCTAACTATGGCTACACCTTC	CASSSLRSTSNYGYTF
.	17	.	TRBV6-1	TRBJ2-4	TGTGCCAGCAGTGAGTCGTCTCGGGAAGGCGCCAAAAACATTCAGTACTTC	CASSESSREGAKNIQYF
.	16	.	TRBV27	TRBJ2-1	TGTGCCAGCAGAAGAGCCGGCACAACCTCCTACAATGAGCAGTTCTTC	CASRRAGTTSYNEQFF
.	10	.	TRBV20-1	TRBJ2-7	TGCAGCTCCGGGACCTACGAGCAGTACTTC	CSSGTYEQYF
.	15	TRBD2	TRBV6-4	TRBJ2-1	TGTGCCAGCAGTGACGGACTAGCGGGGGGGAATGAGCAGTTCTTC	CASSDGLAGGNEQFF
.	15	TRBD2	TRBV5-1	TRBJ2-5	TGCGCCAGCAGCTCGCTAGCGGGGGGGCGAGAGACCCAGTACTTC	CASSSLAGGRETQYF
.	16	TRBD1	TRBV4-1	TRBJ1-4	TGCGCCAGCAGCCAGCGACAGGGTCGTGGGGTGGAAAAACTGTTTTTT	CASSQRQGRGVEKLFF
.	18	.	TRBV27	TRBJ1-6	TGTGCCAGCAGTTTATTTATGAGGACTAGCTCCTATAATTCACCCCTCCACTTT	CASSLFMRTSSYNSPLHF
once	13	TRBD1	TRBV7-3	TRBJ1-1	TGTGCCAGCAGCCACGGACAGGGGACTGAAGCTTTCTTT	CASSHGQGTEAFF
.	16	TRBD2	TRBV5-1	TRBJ2-2	TGCGCCAGCAGCCCTGTCCTAGCGGGGGGGGCCGGGGAGCTGTTTTTT	CASSPVLAGGAGELFF
.	13	.	TRBV7-3	TRBJ2-2	TGTGCCAGCAGCTTTGGGCGGACCGGGGAGCTGTTTTTT	CASSFGRTGELFF
few	14	TRBD1	TRBV28	TRBJ1-4	TGTGCCAGCAGTGGGACAGGGGCAAATGAAAAACTGTTTTTT	CASSGTGANEKLFF
.	13	.	TRBV10-3	TRBJ1-1	TGTGCCATCAAGCGGACGGGGAACACTGAAGCTTTCTTT	CAIKRTGNTEAFF
.	13	.	TRBV30	TRBJ2-3	TGTGCCTGGAGGGCGGACTACACAGATACGCAGTATTTT	CAWRADYTDTQYF
.	15	.	TRBV28	TRBJ1-4	TGTGCCAGCAGCTCTGTATTCGGACTTAATGAAAAACTGTTTTTT	CASSSVFGLNEKLFF
.	13	.	TRBV27	TRBJ2-5	TGTGCCAGCAGCCTTGGACTTGCGGAGACCCAGTACTTC	CASSLGLAETQYF
.	12	.	TRBV7-7	TRBJ2-2	TGTGCCAGCAGCCCACTCACCGGGGAGCTGTTTTTT	CASSPLTGELFF
.	15	TRBD1	TRBV11-2	TRBJ2-7	TGTGCCAGCAGCAATCTCGGGGACAGGACCTACGAGCAGTACTTC	CASSNLGDRTYEQYF
.	14	.	TRBV18	TRBJ1-6	TGTGCCAGCTCACCCCAGGGTCCCAATTCACCCCTCCACTTT	CASSPQGPNSPLHF
once	14	.	TRBV11-2	TRBJ1-1	TGTGCCAGCAGCTCCCAAGGCATCACAGGGGAAGCTTTCTTT	CASSSQGITGEAFF
.	14	.	TRBV28	TRBJ1-1	TGTGCCAGCAGGGGGCCGGGCGGATACACTGAAGCTTTCTTT	CASRGPGGYTEAFF
.	14	.	TRBV6-5	TRBJ1-2	TGTGCCAGCAGTGGCAATGTAGCTAACTATGGCTACACCTTC	CASSGNVANYGYTF
.	11	.	TRBV20-1	TRBJ2-1	TGCAGTGCTAGCCCAATCAATGAGCAGTTCTTC	CSASPINEQFF
.	16	.	TRBV19	TRBJ1-5	TGTGCCAGTAGTTTTGGACAGCCAAATAGCAATCAGCCCCAGCATTTT	CASSFGQPNSNQPQHF
.	14	.	TRBV28	TRBJ1-1	TGTGCCAGCACGGACCAGGGGTGGAGGACTGAAGCTTTCTTT	CASTDQGWRTEAFF
.	11	.	TRBV20-1	TRBJ1-2	TGCAGTGCTAGATTTGAGGGTGGCTACACCTTC	CSARFEGGYTF
.	15	.	TRBV5-4	TRBJ1-6	TGTGCCAGCAGGAACCCGGGACAACCTAATTCACCCCTCCACTTT	CASRNPGQPNSPLHF
.	14	TRBD1	TRBV29-1	TRBJ2-6	TGCAGCGTCCGGGACAGCTCTGGGGCCAACGTCCTGACTTTC	CSVRDSSGANVLTF
.	15	.	TRBV19	TRBJ2-2	TGTGCCAGCGGTCTGGGTACCTCGACTATACGGGAGCTGTTTTTT	CASGLGTSTIRELFF
.	11	TRBD2	TRBV30	TRBJ2-1	TGTGCCTGGAACGGGAGGAATGAGCAGTTCTTC	CAWNGRNEQFF
.	15	.	TRBV28	TRBJ1-6	TGTGCCAGCAGTTTTCAGGGGCTCCGTGATTCACCCCTCCACTTT	CASSFQGLRDSPLHF
.	15	TRBD2	TRBV7-3	TRBJ2-2	TGTGCCAGCAGCCTCTGGGGGGGGGACACCGGGGAGCTGTTTTTT	CASSLWGGDTGELFF
few	16	.	TRBV14	TRBJ1-4	TGTGCCAGCAGCCAAGATAGGGGGAGAATTAATGAAAAACTGTTTTTT	CASSQDRGRINEKLFF
.	15	TRBD1	TRBV5-1	TRBJ2-7	TGCGCCAGCAGCGGAGGGACAGGGGGTCGCCTCGAGCAGTACTTC	CASSGGTGGRLEQYF
.	13	.	TRBV28	TRBJ1-2	TGTGCCAGCAGTCTCACAGGGCTCTATGGCTACACCTTC	CASSLTGLYGYTF
.	15	TRBD1	TRBV18	TRBJ2-5	TGTGCCAGCTCACCGGACAGGGGGTCCAAAGAGACCCAGTACTTC	CASSPDRGSKETQYF
.	16	.	TRBV28	TRBJ2-7	TGTGCCAGCAGTTTTTTACCGGGACATGAGATTTACGAGCAGTACTTC	CASSFLPGHEIYEQYF
.	14	.	TRBV9	TRBJ2-4	TGTGCCAGCAGCGTAGGGGGGGCCGGGAACATTCAGTACTTC	CASSVGGAGNIQYF
.	12	.	TRBV30	TRBJ1-6	TGTGCCTGGAGCCAAGATCACTCACCCCTCCACTTT	CAWSQDHSPLHF
.	14	.	TRBV5-1	TRBJ1-4	TGCGCCAGCAGCCCCTCGGGGGGCCGGGAAAAACTGTTTTTT	CASSPSGGREKLFF
.	13	.	TRBV28	TRBJ1-2	TGTGCCAGCAAATGGCCGGGCCCCTATGGCTACACCTTC	CASKWPGPYGYTF
.	12	TRBD2	TRBV13	TRBJ2-7	TGTGCCAGCAGCTTAGGGGGGGGGATCGAGTACTTC	CASSLGGGIEYF
.	13	.	TRBV6-6	TRBJ1-6	TGTGCCAGCAGTTACTCGCGCGACCCCCCCCTCCACTTT	CASSYSRDPPLHF
.	13	.	TRBV7-9	TRBJ1-1	TGTGCCAGCAGCTTACCCCAGAACACTGAAGCTTTCTTT	CASSLPQNTEAFF
.	13	TRBD1	TRBV27	TRBJ1-6	TGTGCCAGCACCAAGGACAGGGTTTCACCCCTCCACTTT	CASTKDRVSPLHF
.	14	.	TRBV7-9	TRBJ2-7	TGTGCCAGCAGCCCAGTCACGCCCGTGGGAGAGCAGTACTTC	CASSPVTPVGEQYF
.	14	.	TRBV4-3	TRBJ2-7	TGCGCCAGCAGCCACGCAGGAAGCTCCTACGAGCAGTACTTC	CASSHAGSSYEQYF
.	16	.	TRBV4-1	TRBJ1-1	TGCGCCAGCAGCCAGAGGGGGGGCGAAGTATTCACTGAAGCTTTCTTT	CASSQRGGEVFTEAFF
.	15	TRBD1	TRBV7-2	TRBJ1-3	TGTGCCAGCAGCTTTTTGACAGGGCGGGGAAACACCATATATTTT	CASSFLTGRGNTIYF
.	14	.	TRBV5-1	TRBJ2-2	TGCGCCAGCAGCTTCTCAGGGTACACCGGGGAGCTGTTTTTT	CASSFSGYTGELFF
.	15	.	TRBV5-1	TRBJ2-2	TGCGCCAGCAGCTTGACAGGGATGGGCACCGGGGAGCTGTTTTTT	CASSLTGMGTGELFF
.	12	.	TRBV28	TRBJ2-1	TGTGCCAGCAGTACACGACGGGAGGAGCAGTTCTTC	CASSTRREEQFF
.	15	TRBD1	TRBV28	TRBJ1-2	TGTGCCAGCAGCGCGGGGACAGGGGTGACCTATGGCTACACCTTC	CASSAGTGVTYGYTF